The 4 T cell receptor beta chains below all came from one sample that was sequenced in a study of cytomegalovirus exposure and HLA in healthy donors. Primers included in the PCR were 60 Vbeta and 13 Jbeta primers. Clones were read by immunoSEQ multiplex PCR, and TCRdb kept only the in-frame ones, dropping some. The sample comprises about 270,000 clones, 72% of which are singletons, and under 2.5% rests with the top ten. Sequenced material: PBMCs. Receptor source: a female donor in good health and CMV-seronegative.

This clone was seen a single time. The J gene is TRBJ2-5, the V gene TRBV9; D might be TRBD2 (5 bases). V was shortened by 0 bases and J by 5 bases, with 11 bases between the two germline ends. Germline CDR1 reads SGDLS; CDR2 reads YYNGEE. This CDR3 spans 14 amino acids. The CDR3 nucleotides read TGTGCCAGCAGCGTAGGAGCGGTGGAGGAGACCCAGTACTTC. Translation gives CASSVGAVEETQYF. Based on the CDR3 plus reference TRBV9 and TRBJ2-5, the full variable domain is DSGVTQTPKHLITATGQRVTLRCSPRSGDLSVYWYQQSLDQGLQFLIQYYNGEERAKGNILERFSAQQFPDLHSELNLSSLELGDSALYFCASSVGAVEETQYFGPGTRLLVL.

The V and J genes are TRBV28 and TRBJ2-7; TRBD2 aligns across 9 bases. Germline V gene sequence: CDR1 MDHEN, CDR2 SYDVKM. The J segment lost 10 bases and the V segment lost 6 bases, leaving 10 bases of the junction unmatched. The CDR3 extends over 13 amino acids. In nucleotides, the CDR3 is TGTGCCAGCAGCTTAAAAGGGACTAGCCGACAGTACTTC. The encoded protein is CASSLKGTSRQYF. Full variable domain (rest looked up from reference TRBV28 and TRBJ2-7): DVKVTQSSRYLVKRTGEKVFLECVQDMDHENMFWYRQDPGLGLRLIYFSYDVKMKEKGDIPEGYSVSREKKERFSLILESASTNQTSMYLCASSLKGTSRQYFGPGTRLTVT.

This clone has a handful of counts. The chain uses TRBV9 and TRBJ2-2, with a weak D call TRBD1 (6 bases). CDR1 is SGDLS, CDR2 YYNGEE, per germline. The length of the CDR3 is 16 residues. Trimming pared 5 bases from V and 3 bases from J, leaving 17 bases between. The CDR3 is CASRNHARGDTGELFF. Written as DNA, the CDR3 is TGTGCCAGCAGGAACCATGCCAGGGGTGACACCGGGGAGCTGTTTTTT.

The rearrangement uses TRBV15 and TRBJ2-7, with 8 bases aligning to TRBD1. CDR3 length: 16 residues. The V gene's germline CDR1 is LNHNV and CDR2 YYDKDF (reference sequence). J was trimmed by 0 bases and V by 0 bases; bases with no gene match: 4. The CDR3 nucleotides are TGTGCCACCAGCAGAGATGGGACAGGAAGCTCCTACGAGCAGTACTTC. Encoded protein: CATSRDGTGSSYEQYF.